The 21 T cell receptor beta chains presented below share a single source sample, sequenced in a study of CD8 T cells in ankylosing spondylitis. Study-wide results and caveats: Within ankylosing spondylitis blood, a TCR beta motif made up of roughly eight highly homologous variants appeared to be characteristic.

No antigen has been assigned to these receptors. TCRdb ran MiXCR on the 5' RACE reads and lists one entry per CDR3 protein. The sample records 750,000 to 850,000 distinct CDR3 sequences, approximately 12% being singletons. Sequenced: blood, either unsorted or a sorted T cell fraction (not recorded which). These receptors all stem from a male donor with ankylosing spondylitis.

The gene calls are TRBV20-1 and TRBJ2-1; 11 positions match TRBD2. The germline gives CDR1 DFQATT, CDR2 SNEGSKA (reference sequence). The CDR3 is 15 amino acids. Trimming removed 2 bases from V and 7 bases from J; junction bases left unmatched: 7. The CDR3 region is CSARLLAGDWNEQFF. The CDR3 DNA is TGCAGTGCTAGATTACTAGCGGGAGACTGGAATGAGCAGTTCTTC.

V and J are TRBV9 and TRBJ2-1; D possibly corresponds to TRBD2 (5 bases). CDR3 size: 13 residues. V was pared by 5 bases and J by 3 bases, with 9 bases between. CDR1 and CDR2 from the germline V gene are SGDLS and YYNGEE. The CDR3 region is CASSPGNYNEQFF. CDR3 DNA sequence: TGTGCCAGCAGTCCGGGGAACTACAATGAGCAGTTCTTC.

This clonotype was detected ten times or more. The rearrangement uses TRBV20-1 and TRBJ1-6; 10 positions agree with TRBD1. There are 15 residues in the CDR3. V lost 5 bases to trimming and J lost 10 bases; unmatched junction nucleotides: 11. Germline CDR1 and CDR2: DFQATT and SNEGSKA (reference sequence). CDR3 in amino acids: CSAFGPGQGDSPLHF. The CDR3 region has the DNA TGCAGTGCTTTTGGCCCCGGACAGGGGGACTCACCCCTCCACTTT.

This clonotype was found many times. The rearrangement links TRBV7-2 to TRBJ2-7; no firm D call. Germline V gives CDR1 SGHTA, CDR2 FQGNSA. The CDR3 loop spans 13 amino acids. Trimming cost V 0 bases and J 5 bases, with 8 bases left between them. The CDR3 DNA reads TGTGCCAGCAGCTTAGCAGGGTTGCACGAGCAGTACTTC. Translated: CASSLAGLHEQYF. Combining the CDR3 with reference TRBV7-2 and TRBJ2-7 gives the whole variable domain GAGVSQSPSNKVTEKGKDVELRCDPISGHTALYWYRQSLGQGLEFLIYFQGNSAPDKSGLPSDRFSAERTGGSVSTLTIQRTQQEDSAVYLCASSLAGLHEQYFGPGTRLTVT.

The sample holds many counts of this clonotype. The rearrangement links TRBV29-1 to TRBJ2-1; 13 nucleotides align to TRBD2. Per germline, CDR1 SQVTM and CDR2 ANQGSEA. This CDR3 comprises 13 residues. The J segment lost 14 bases and the V segment lost 6 bases, leaving 10 bases of the junction unmatched. CDR3 sequence (DNA): TGCAGCGTCGCCGGGACTAGCGGGGCGCTGGAGTTCTTC. Amino acids: CSVAGTSGALEFF.

CDR3 protein: CSARDAGVYSNQPQHF. CDR3 in DNA: TGCAGTGCTAGAGATGCTGGAGTATATAGCAATCAGCCCCAGCATTTT. The chain combines TRBV20-1 with TRBJ1-5; the D is unclear. There are 16 residues in the CDR3. V lost 0 bases and J lost 0, with 12 bases in between. From germline, CDR1 is DFQATT and CDR2 SNEGSKA (reference sequence).

This clonotype was observed a handful of times. V gene TRBV10-3 combines with J gene TRBJ1-1; TRBD1 matches 8 bases. V gave up 2 bases and J gave up 6 bases; unmatched junction bases: 5. Germline CDR1 reads ENHRY; CDR2 reads SYGVKD. The CDR3 sequence is 14 residues long. The CDR3 here is CAISEPSRGPEAFF. CDR3 coding DNA: TGTGCCATCAGTGAGCCATCCAGGGGGCCTGAAGCTTTCTTT.

This clonotype has only a few counts. The chain uses TRBV20-1 and TRBJ2-7; 12 bases align to TRBD2. There are 14 residues in the CDR3. Germline CDR1 DFQATT, CDR2 SNEGSKA (reference sequence). The J segment lost 3 bases and the V segment lost 6 bases, leaving 6 bases of the junction unmatched. DNA of the CDR3: TGCAGTGCACGACCTAGCGGGAGGGGCTACGAGCAGTACTTC. This encodes CSARPSGRGYEQYF.

The chain combines TRBV6-5 with TRBJ2-5; D uncertain. Germline V CDR1 and CDR2: MNHEY, SVGAGI. The CDR3 totals 13 residues. The V end was cut by 0 bases, the J end by 5 bases, with 7 bases between. The CDR3 DNA is TGTGCCAGCAGTTACTCGCCGAGGGAGACCCAGTACTTC. It yields the protein CASSYSPRETQYF.

In its sample, this clonotype was seen a few times. This chain joins TRBV20-1 and TRBJ1-2; a possible D gene is TRBD1 (6 bases). Germline loops: CDR1 DFQATT, CDR2 SNEGSKA (reference sequence). The CDR3 contains 13 residues. V was pared by 5 bases and J by 3 bases, with 13 bases between. CDR3 bases: TGCAGTGCTGGACCCCGGACAGACTATGGCTACACCTTC. This encodes CSAGPRTDYGYTF.

This clonotype was detected ten times or more. The rearrangement joins TRBV29-1 to TRBJ2-4; D is uncertain. CDR3 length: 11 amino acids. Trimming removed 1 base from V and 12 bases from J, with 10 bases in between. Germline assignment: CDR1 SQVTM and CDR2 ANQGSEA. CDR3 DNA: TGCAGCGTTGAAGGAGTTCAAACTCAGTACTTC. Amino acid sequence: CSVEGVQTQYF.

This clonotype was counted only a few times. The chain recombines TRBV20-1 with TRBJ2-3; 9 bases fit TRBD2. With 8 bases clipped from V and 1 base from J, the junction kept 13 bases outside the gene matches. The CDR3 length is 16 residues. Germline assignment: CDR1 DFQATT and CDR2 SNEGSKA (reference sequence). The CDR3 DNA follows: TGCAGTTCCCCTGGCGGGGGGGCCTGGGGCACAGATACGCAGTATTTT. This gives the protein CSSPGGGAWGTDTQYF.

This clonotype was seen a few times. The chain joins TRBV7-9 to TRBJ1-1, with D hard to call. The CDR3 spans 14 residues. In germline, CDR1 is SEHNR, CDR2 FQNEAQ (reference sequence). V dropped 1 base and J dropped 3 bases, with 9 bases sitting between them. The CDR3 reads CASSLVSADTEAFF. CDR3 bases: TGTGCCAGCAGCTTAGTGTCCGCGGACACTGAAGCTTTCTTT.

This clonotype was seen a handful of times. The chain joins TRBV28 to TRBJ2-1, with D perhaps matching TRBD1 or TRBD2 (5 bases each). CDR1 MDHEN and CDR2 SYDVKM come from the germline V gene. The CDR3 length is 16 residues. V dropped 6 bases and J dropped 4 bases, with 19 bases sitting between them. CDR3 sequence (DNA): TGTGCCAGCAGCCCCTTTATCCGGGGCCAGTACAATGAGCAGTTCTTC. It encodes CASSPFIRGQYNEQFF.

This clonotype was seen only a few times. This sequence joins TRBV29-1 and TRBJ1-2; 10 nucleotides align to TRBD1. The V segment lost 6 bases and the J segment 8 bases; nucleotides outside the gene matches: 9. Germline V gives CDR1 SQVTM, CDR2 ANQGSEA. The CDR3 is 13 amino acids. This CDR3 is CSVTMTGGLGYTF. The CDR3 nucleotides are TGCAGCGTGACGATGACAGGGGGCTTGGGCTACACCTTC.

This rearrangement joins TRBV7-2 to TRBJ2-7; 7 bases map to TRBD1. With 6 bases clipped from V and 3 bases from J, the junction kept 14 bases outside the gene matches. The CDR3 contains 16 residues. CDR1 SGHTA and CDR2 FQGNSA come from the germline V gene. The CDR3 coding sequence is TGTGCCAGCAGTTTGGCAGCGACAGGGAGTCTCTACGAGCAGTACTTC. The encoded protein is CASSLAATGSLYEQYF.

This rearrangement joins TRBV11-2 to TRBJ2-4; no clear D gene. CDR3 length: 18 amino acids. Germline V CDR1 and CDR2: SGHAT, FQNNGV. V gave up 5 bases and J gave up 3 bases, with 23 bases separating them. CDR3 loop: CASSLLGLGSINKNIQYF. As DNA, the CDR3 is TGTGCCAGCAGCCTATTAGGGCTGGGTTCCATCAACAAAAACATTCAGTACTTC.

This clonotype was counted a few times. This chain connects TRBV20-1 to TRBJ2-7; unclear D gene. There are 12 residues in the CDR3. From germline, CDR1 is DFQATT and CDR2 SNEGSKA (reference sequence). The V end lost 6 bases, the J end lost 3 bases, and 12 bases lay between the germline ends. CDR3 sequence reads: CSAFYGDYEQYF. The CDR3 nucleotides read TGCAGTGCCTTTTATGGAGACTACGAGCAGTACTTC.

This clonotype was counted many times. The V gene is TRBV5-1, the J gene TRBJ2-1; D gene ambiguous. The CDR3 has 14 residues. Trimming removed 0 bases at V and 6 bases at J, with 10 bases between. Germline CDR1 reads SGHRS; CDR2 reads YFSETQ. CDR3 DNA: TGCGCCAGCAGCTTGGGGGCAAAAGGCAATGAGCAGTTCTTC. This encodes CASSLGAKGNEQFF. Using reference TRBV5-1 and TRBJ2-1 for the parts outside the CDR3, the full variable domain is KAGVTQTPRYLIKTRGQQVTLSCSPISGHRSVSWYQQTPGQGLQFLFEYFSETQRNKGNFPGRFSGRQFSNSRSEMNVSTLELGDSALYLCASSLGAKGNEQFFGPGTRLTVL.

The rearrangement joins TRBV6-1 to TRBJ2-2; no firm D call. The V gene's germline CDR1 is MNHNS and CDR2 SASEGT. V lost 7 bases to trimming and J lost 3 bases, with 12 bases between them. The CDR3 runs to 14 residues. The CDR3 sequence is CASTYVADTGELFF. Written as DNA, the CDR3 is TGTGCCAGCACCTACGTGGCTGACACCGGGGAGCTGTTTTTT.

The CDR3 loop is CSAPTGFSFPNTEAFF. The CDR3 DNA reads as TGCAGTGCTCCGACAGGGTTTTCGTTTCCGAACACTGAAGCTTTCTTT. V usage is TRBV20-1 and J usage is TRBJ1-1, with 7 bases matching TRBD1. Germline CDR1 reads DFQATT; CDR2 reads SNEGSKA (reference sequence). V was pared by 5 bases and J by 1 base, with 13 bases of the junction left unmatched. The CDR3 covers 16 residues.